This passage covers 18 T cell receptor beta chains from one sample sequenced in a study of T-cell reconstitution after alpha-beta-depleted transplantation in children. It was with unique molecular identifiers that the TCRbeta library was prepared. TCRdb itself ran the PCR reads through MiXCR, one entry per CDR3 protein. The sample shows roughly 500,000 distinct CDR3 sequences, around 12% of them seen only once. The specimen was PBMCs from the stem cell graft donor, collected from the stem cell graft. Receptors were obtained from a human donor who donated a stem cell graft to a child with combined immunodeficiency.

The rearrangement links TRBV5-1 to TRBJ2-6; D assignment may be TRBD1 or TRBD2 (5 bases each). CDR1 and CDR2 from the germline V gene are SGHRS and YFSETQ. Trimming cost V 2 bases and J 0 bases, with 18 bases left between them. The CDR3 extends over 19 amino acids. In DNA, the CDR3 is TGCGCCAGCAGCTTAACGGGACCTATCTCTAACTCTGGGGCCAACGTCCTGACTTTC. As protein: CASSLTGPISNSGANVLTF.

This chain links TRBV4-1 with TRBJ1-6, with D hard to call. The CDR3 totals 16 residues. With 0 bases removed from V and 10 bases from J, the gap between germline ends came to 16 bases. CDR1 is MGHRA, CDR2 YSYEKL, per germline. CDR3 sequence (DNA): TGCGCCAGCAGCCAAGATCCCGATGTAGCGGGATCACCCCTCCACTTT. This encodes CASSQDPDVAGSPLHF.

This clonotype was seen a few times. The chain uses TRBV6-1 and TRBJ2-7; D is perhaps TRBD1 (5 bases). Germline values: CDR1 MNHNS, CDR2 SASEGT. This CDR3 has 15 residues. The V end was cut by 6 bases, the J end by 2 bases, with 17 bases between. CDR3 bases: TGTGCCAGCAGCCGGGTCCAGGGATCCCCCTACGAGCAGTACTTC. Its protein is CASSRVQGSPYEQYF.

The V gene is TRBV11-1, the J gene TRBJ2-4; D gene ambiguous. The CDR3 sequence is 14 residues long. CDR1 and CDR2 (germline): SGHAT, FQDESV (reference sequence). Trimming stripped 4 bases from V and 0 bases from J, with 7 bases between. The CDR3 sequence is CASSSRIAKNIQYF. The CDR3 region has the DNA TGTGCCAGCAGCTCTCGGATAGCCAAAAACATTCAGTACTTC.

This clonotype turned up a few times. The chain employs TRBV18 and TRBJ2-2; a possible D gene is TRBD1 (6 bases). Germline-derived CDR1 and CDR2 are KGHSH and LQKENI. The CDR3 runs 16 residues. V lost 3 bases, J lost 1 base, and 12 bases lay in between. The CDR3 region is CASSPGQPENTGELFF. The CDR3 nucleotides are TGTGCCAGCTCACCTGGACAGCCGGAGAACACCGGGGAGCTGTTTTTT.

This clonotype was seen only a few times. The genes are TRBV25-1 and TRBJ1-1; D is undetermined. With 6 bases removed from V and 1 base from J, the gap between germline ends came to 6 bases. CDR3 size: 12 residues. From germline, CDR1 is MGHDK and CDR2 SYGVNS. The CDR3 loop reads CASSARNTEAFF. Written as DNA, the CDR3 is TGTGCCAGCAGCGCCAGGAACACTGAAGCTTTCTTT.

This clonotype was detected many times. The chain recombines TRBV12-3 or TRBV12-4 with TRBJ1-1; weak D call: TRBD1 (6 bases). This CDR3 is built from 13 residues. V was trimmed by 6 bases and J by 3 bases, leaving 11 bases between them. The CDR3 DNA reads TGTGCCAGCAGCCCCTACAGGGACACTGAAGCTTTCTTT. Translated, it gives CASSPYRDTEAFF.

The chain combines TRBV4-1 with TRBJ2-7; D is unresolved. This CDR3 spans 16 amino acids. V shed 4 bases and J shed 0 bases, with 16 bases lying between them. Germline CDR1 reads MGHRA; CDR2 reads YSYEKL. The DNA of the CDR3 is TGCGCCAGCAGCCGGACCCTAACGTCCAACTCCTACGAGCAGTACTTC. Amino acids: CASSRTLTSNSYEQYF.

The rearrangement links TRBV4-1 to TRBJ2-2; tentative D call: TRBD2 (7 bases). CDR1 and CDR2 from the germline V gene are MGHRA and YSYEKL. The ends were cut back, 1 base at V and 5 bases at J, with 11 bases in the middle. The CDR3 runs 15 residues. CDR3 sequence (DNA): TGCGCCAGCAGCCAAGGGGGGGGGCAGACCGGGGAGCTGTTTTTT. Amino acids: CASSQGGGQTGELFF.

The V and J genes are TRBV30 and TRBJ1-1, with D possibly matching TRBD1 (5 bases). This CDR3 comprises 15 residues. Looked up from germline, CDR1 is GTSNPN and CDR2 is SVGIG (reference sequence). Trimming removed 0 bases at V and 3 bases at J, with 14 bases between. This CDR3 reads CAWSVWAGRDTEAFF. The CDR3 nucleotides are TGTGCCTGGAGTGTATGGGCAGGGAGGGACACTGAAGCTTTCTTT.

Many counts were recorded for this clonotype. The chain uses TRBV4-3 and TRBJ2-2; 10 bases match TRBD2. The CDR3 sequence is 16 residues long. Germline loops: CDR1 LGHNA, CDR2 YSLEER. V trimming: 2 bases; J trimming: 4 bases; junction bases outside the gene matches: 4. The CDR3 spells CASSQLAGASTGELFF. CDR3 DNA: TGCGCCAGCAGCCAACTAGCGGGGGCTTCCACCGGGGAGCTGTTTTTT.

This clonotype was observed many times. The chain recombines TRBV6-1 with TRBJ2-7; 8 bases agree with TRBD2. The length of the CDR3 is 14 residues. CDR1 is MNHNS and CDR2 is SASEGT in the germline V gene. V lost 6 bases, J lost 5 bases, and 9 bases stayed unmatched. The CDR3 here is CASRERGGRDEQYF. The DNA of the CDR3 is TGTGCCAGCAGGGAACGGGGGGGCCGGGACGAGCAGTACTTC.

The sample holds many counts of this clonotype. V is TRBV12-3 or TRBV12-4 and J is TRBJ2-7; possible D gene TRBD2, 5 bases. V lost 2 bases to trimming and J lost 2 bases, with 19 bases between them. This CDR3 region has 17 residues. This chain's CDR3 is CASSLSAVYSHTYEQYF. The CDR3, as DNA: TGTGCCAGCAGTTTATCAGCGGTCTACTCACACACCTACGAGCAGTACTTC.

A few counts support this clonotype. This chain connects TRBV12-3 or TRBV12-4 to TRBJ2-1; 8 bases align to TRBD1. The CDR3 length is 13 residues. The ends lost 6 bases at V and 5 bases at J; junction bases unmatched: 3. CDR3 amino acids: CASSEDRDNEQFF. In DNA, the CDR3 is TGTGCCAGCAGCGAGGACAGGGACAATGAGCAGTTCTTC.

A few counts support this clonotype. This chain connects TRBV20-1 to TRBJ2-7, with 7 bases lining up with TRBD1. CDR1 and CDR2 (germline): DFQATT, SNEGSKA (reference sequence). This CDR3 has 15 amino acids. J was trimmed by 0 bases and V by 3 bases; bases with no gene match: 8. The CDR3 DNA reads TGCAGTGCTAGTCGTACAGGGGATGGCTCCTACGAGCAGTACTTC. Its translation: CSASRTGDGSYEQYF.

This clonotype was seen repeatedly, ten times or more. This chain connects TRBV6-5 to TRBJ2-3; 9 positions match TRBD2. The CDR3 has 15 amino acids. CDR1 MNHEY and CDR2 SVGAGI come from the germline V gene. V lost 2 bases, J lost 2 bases, and 2 bases stayed unmatched. CDR3: CASSYSGGSTDTQYF. The CDR3 bases are TGTGCCAGCAGTTACAGCGGGGGGTCCACAGATACGCAGTATTTT.

This clonotype occurred a few times. This chain links TRBV10-3 with TRBJ1-3; D might be TRBD1 (5 bases). The germline V gene encodes CDR1 ENHRY and CDR2 SYGVKD. The CDR3 runs to 13 residues. V gave up 8 bases and J gave up 1 base, with 9 bases separating them. The CDR3: CAIGGGSGNTIYF. The CDR3 region has the DNA TGTGCCATCGGGGGGGGTTCTGGAAACACCATATATTTT.

This clonotype was seen only a few times. The rearrangement joins TRBV29-1 to TRBJ1-5; the D is unclear. This CDR3 is 11 amino acids long. The V gene's germline CDR1 is SQVTM and CDR2 ANQGSEA. The V end lost 7 bases, the J end lost 7 bases, and 11 bases lay between the germline ends. The CDR3 sequence is CSARSFQPQHF. The DNA for the CDR3 is TGCAGCGCCCGAAGTTTCCAGCCCCAGCATTTT.